Below are 10 T cell receptor beta chains sequenced from a single sample in a study of blood T cell repertoires in COVID-19 (TCRdb year 2020). Libraries came from the immunoSEQ multiplex PCR assay. The clones in this table, taken by TCRdb from immuneACCESS, are in-frame only. Not every clone is retained; where verified, under half of the shortfall comes from an unresolved V gene, and the cause of the rest is unknown. The sample table shows about 160,000 clones, and around 87% are seen once. In total, the top ten clones hold around a tenth of the sample. The sample comprised peripheral blood. These TCRs come from a woman aged 70-85 years with COVID-19, enrolled during active disease.

The genes are TRBV7-7 and TRBJ1-3, with 9 bases fitting TRBD1. Germline values: CDR1 SSHAT, CDR2 FNYEAQ (reference sequence). The J segment lost 4 bases and the V segment lost 5 bases, leaving 6 bases of the junction unmatched. The CDR3 runs 15 residues. Here the CDR3 DNA reads TGTGCCAGCAGCCCGGGGACAGGGATAGGAAACACCATATATTTT. This translates into CASSPGTGIGNTIYF.

The rearrangement links TRBV6-4 to TRBJ2-1; perhaps TRBD2 as D (5 bases). This CDR3 comprises 15 residues. Trimming took 1 base from V and 9 from J, leaving 16 bases between them. CDR1 is MRHNA and CDR2 is SNTAGT in the germline V gene. CDR3 nucleotides: TGTGCCAGCAGTGACTTGCGGGCGGCCCTTAGTGAGCAGTTCTTC. It yields the protein CASSDLRAALSEQFF.

This clone was counted only a few times. The chain combines TRBV30 with TRBJ1-3; tentative D call: TRBD1 (5 bases). This CDR3 is 13 amino acids long. V lost 2 bases and J lost 4, with 9 bases in between. Germline V gene sequence: CDR1 GTSNPN, CDR2 SVGIG (reference sequence). The CDR3 sequence is CAWSRQSGNTIYF. CDR3 nucleotides: TGTGCCTGGAGTCGACAGTCCGGAAACACCATATATTTT. The full variable domain, completed using reference TRBV30 and TRBJ1-3, is SQTIHQWPATLVQPVGSPLSLECTVEGTSNPNLYWYRQAAGRGLQLLFYSVGIGQISSEVPQNLSASRPQDRQFILSSKKLLLSDSGFYLCAWSRQSGNTIYFGEGSWLTVV.

The rearrangement links TRBV21-1 to TRBJ2-5; the D segment call TRBD1 is taken from the table without a DNA check. TRBV21-1 constitutes a pseudogene. The CDR3 has 14 residues. The CDR3 reads CASSTRWAMETQYF. In DNA, the CDR3 is TGTGCCAGCAGCACACGATGGGCGATGGAGACCCAGTACTTC.

The chain is built from TRBV2 and TRBJ1-5; possible D gene TRBD1, 5 bases. The germline gives CDR1 SNHLY, CDR2 FYNNEI. Trimming shortened V by 0 bases and J by 7 bases, and 16 bases separated the two germline ends. The CDR3 has 16 residues. The CDR3 loop reads CASSEAGAGLRQPQHF. The CDR3 nucleotides are TGTGCCAGCAGTGAAGCCGGCGCAGGGTTGAGACAGCCCCAGCATTTT.

This chain links TRBV18 with TRBJ1-3; the D is unclear. This CDR3 comprises 16 residues. CDR1 is KGHSH, CDR2 LQKENI, per germline. Trimming shortened V by 2 bases and J by 0 bases, and 11 bases separated the two germline ends. For the CDR3, the DNA is TGTGCCAGCTCACCAAGAGACTGGCTCTCTGGAAACACCATATATTTT. It codes for CASSPRDWLSGNTIYF.

This clone was detected only once. J is TRBJ2-7 and V is TRBV19; a weak D match, TRBD1 (5 bases). Germline V gene sequence: CDR1 LNHDA, CDR2 SQIVND (reference sequence). Between the trimmed V and J ends, which lost 1 base and 5 bases, there was a span of 15 bases. CDR3 length equals 15 residues. The CDR3 sequence: CASSIAGQGDDEQYF. In DNA form, the CDR3 reads TGTGCCAGTAGTATAGCTGGCCAGGGCGACGACGAGCAGTACTTC. Filled out from reference TRBV19 and TRBJ2-7, the complete variable domain reads DGGITQSPKYLFRKEGQNVTLSCEQNLNHDAMYWYRQDPGQGLRLIYYSQIVNDFQKGDIAEGYSVSREKKESFPLTVTSAQKNPTAFYLCASSIAGQGDDEQYFGPGTRLTVT.

The chain recombines TRBV19 with TRBJ2-7, with 10 bases lining up with TRBD1. The CDR3 runs to 15 residues. Germline trimming cut 5 bases from V and 3 bases from J; bases unmatched to any gene: 7. The germline CDR1 and CDR2 sequences are LNHDA and SQIVND (reference sequence). The DNA for the CDR3 is TGTGCCAGTAGTGTCCAGGGACAGGGGAACTACGAGCAGTACTTC. Translated: CASSVQGQGNYEQYF.

This chain uses TRBV15 with TRBJ2-5; TRBD2 matches at 8 bases. V lost 1 base to trimming and J lost 3 bases; unmatched junction nucleotides: 4. Germline CDR1 and CDR2: LNHNV and YYDKDF (reference sequence). This CDR3 comprises 15 residues. CDR3 sequence: CATSRVERGKETQYF. The CDR3 nucleotides are TGTGCCACCAGCAGAGTAGAGCGGGGGAAAGAGACCCAGTACTTC.

The rearrangement joins TRBV19 to TRBJ2-7; 10 nucleotides align to TRBD1. CDR3 size: 14 residues. CDR1 and CDR2 (germline): LNHDA, SQIVND (reference sequence). The ends lost 5 bases at V and 2 bases at J; junction bases unmatched: 3. The CDR3 DNA reads as TGTGCCAGTAGTCCCGGACAGGGGGCCTACGAGCAGTACTTC. Translating it yields CASSPGQGAYEQYF.